The rows below give T cell receptor beta chains drawn from one sample of a study of blood T cell repertoires in COVID-19. Data came from immunoSEQ multiplex PCR; TCRdb stores just in-frame clones and leaves some out. The sample shows fewer than 200,000 clones, roughly 85% of them seen only once. Sequences were obtained from peripheral blood. All receptors derive from a woman aged 55-69 years with COVID-19, enrolled during active disease. Each CDR3 is given with its conserved first and last residue. D genes are given only for firm matches. Not every row has a clone size; where given, it reads once, few, many or a size class.

TRBV3-1/TRBV3-2	NA	TRBJ2-4	NA	CASSQDISARNIQYF	TGTGCCAGCAGCCAAGACATTTCAGCGAGAAACATTCAGTACTTC
TRBV6-6	TRBD1	TRBJ1-1	few	CASSWPGGAQNTEAFF	TGTGCCAGCAGTTGGCCAGGGGGAGCTCAGAACACTGAAGCTTTCTTT
TRBV14	TRBD1	TRBJ1-1	NA	CASSPSTGRNTEAFF	TGTGCCAGCAGCCCATCGACAGGGAGGAACACTGAAGCTTTCTTT
TRBV19	TRBD1	TRBJ2-1	NA	CASSSRDRGYNEQFF	TGTGCCAGTAGTTCCCGGGACAGGGGGTACAATGAGCAGTTCTTC
TRBV24-1	NA	TRBJ2-1	NA	CATSDSPNEQFF	TGTGCCACCAGTGACTCCCCCAATGAGCAGTTCTTC
TRBV5-4	NA	TRBJ1-2	NA	CASSLEWGSYGYTF	TGTGCCAGCAGCTTGGAGTGGGGCTCGTATGGCTACACCTTC
TRBV4-2	NA	TRBJ2-7	NA	CASSSQDTYEQYF	TGTGCCAGCAGCTCACAGGACACCTACGAGCAGTACTTC
TRBV29-1	NA	TRBJ1-2	NA	CSVEGSDGRAFYGYTF	TGCAGCGTTGAAGGTTCAGATGGCAGGGCCTTCTATGGCTACACCTTC
TRBV18	NA	TRBJ1-3	few	CASSPQGAGNTIYF	TGTGCCAGCTCACCGCAAGGGGCCGGAAACACCATATATTTT
TRBV10-3	TRBD2	TRBJ2-2	NA	CAITLGLASGELFF	TGTGCCATCACCTTGGGACTAGCGTCCGGGGAGCTGTTTTTT
TRBV19	TRBD2	TRBJ2-3	NA	CASSIGAGGVTDTQYF	TGTGCCAGTAGTATCGGTGCGGGGGGTGTGACAGATACGCAGTATTTT
TRBV6-5	TRBD2	TRBJ2-2	few	CASSYSATSYTGELFF	TGTGCCAGCAGTTACTCGGCGACTAGCTACACCGGGGAGCTGTTTTTT
TRBV6-5	NA	TRBJ1-1	NA	CASSLDSYTEAFF	TGTGCCAGCAGCCTGGACAGCTACACTGAAGCTTTCTTT
TRBV4-2	TRBD2	TRBJ2-2	once	CASSQGRGGANGELFF	TGTGCCAGCAGCCAAGGCCGCGGGGGGGCGAACGGGGAGCTGTTTTTT
TRBV6-5	TRBD1	TRBJ1-1	NA	CASRLPGQGAAAFF	TGTGCCAGCAGGTTACCGGGACAGGGGGCGGCAGCTTTCTTT
TRBV18	TRBD1	TRBJ1-5	NA	CASSSAQGQVNQPQHF	TGTGCCAGCTCATCGGCACAGGGGCAGGTCAATCAGCCCCAGCATTTT
TRBV5-4	NA	TRBJ1-4	NA	CASSLVGVEKLFF	TGTGCCAGCAGCTTGGTAGGGGTTGAAAAACTGTTTTTT
TRBV9	TRBD1	TRBJ1-5	NA	CASSVGETGGQPQHF	TGTGCCAGCAGCGTAGGGGAGACAGGGGGCCAGCCCCAGCATTTT
TRBV7-3	TRBD1	TRBJ1-3	once	CASSRQGNGNTIYF	TGTGCCAGCAGCCGACAGGGGAATGGAAACACCATATATTTT
TRBV5-8	TRBD1	TRBJ1-5	NA	CASSLPEGAGNQPQHF	TGTGCCAGCAGCTTGCCCGAGGGGGCTGGCAATCAGCCCCAGCATTTT
TRBV5-4	TRBD1	TRBJ1-5	NA	CASSWDRGPEHF	TGTGCCAGCAGCTGGGACAGGGGGCCGGAGCATTTT
TRBV5-1	TRBD1	TRBJ1-6	NA	CASSFAGDSSPLHF	TGCGCCAGCAGCTTCGCCGGGGACAGTTCACCCCTCCACTTT
TRBV18	NA	TRBJ1-5	once	CASSRTENSNQPQHF	TGTGCCAGCTCGCGGACAGAGAATAGCAATCAGCCCCAGCATTTT
TRBV5-6	NA	TRBJ1-2	NA	CASSLEHYGYTF	TGTGCCAGCAGCCTCGAACATTATGGCTACACCTTC
TRBV5-5	TRBD1	TRBJ2-1	NA	CASSLRYQGASYNEQFF	TGTGCCAGCAGCTTGCGCTACCAGGGGGCTTCCTACAATGAGCAGTTCTTC
TRBV6-4	TRBD1	TRBJ2-2	NA	CASRPWDRGIITTGELFF	TGTGCCAGCAGACCCTGGGACAGGGGGATTATAACCACCGGGGAGCTGTTTTTT
TRBV14	NA	TRBJ1-3	NA	CASSRPGGASNTIYF	TGTGCCAGCAGCCGCCCTGGGGGGGCGAGCAACACCATATATTTT
TRBV19	NA	TRBJ1-2	NA	CASSFPPRQPLGSNYGYTF	TGTGCCAGTAGTTTCCCGCCGCGACAGCCCCTGGGATCTAACTATGGCTACACCTTC
TRBV5-4	TRBD2	TRBJ2-5	NA	CASQPSGSGETQYF	TGTGCCAGTCAACCTAGCGGGTCTGGGGAGACCCAGTACTTC
TRBV19	TRBD1	TRBJ2-1	NA	CASSINIGGRLGNEQFF	TGTGCCAGTAGTATAAATATAGGGGGCCGCCTAGGGAATGAGCAGTTCTTC
TRBV6-5	NA	TRBJ2-3	NA	CASKQGSDTQYF	TGTGCCAGCAAACAGGGATCAGATACGCAGTATTTT
TRBV4-1	NA	TRBJ1-4	NA	CASSQDYGTATVINEKLFF	TGCGCCAGCAGCCAAGATTATGGGACTGCTACAGTCATAAATGAAAAACTGTTTTTT
TRBV28	TRBD1	TRBJ1-5	NA	CASSFGQVSNQPQHF	TGTGCCAGCAGTTTCGGACAGGTTAGCAATCAGCCCCAGCATTTT
TRBV19	NA	TRBJ2-7	NA	CASSIGRGYEQYF	TGTGCCAGTAGTATTGGCAGGGGCTACGAGCAGTACTTC
TRBV19	NA	TRBJ2-7	NA	CASRIAGGSNEQYF	TGTGCCAGTAGAATTGCAGGGGGGTCGAACGAGCAGTACTTC
TRBV7-4	TRBD1	TRBJ1-4	NA	CASSLAQGAFGEKLFF	TGTGCCAGCAGCTTAGCACAGGGGGCTTTTGGAGAAAAACTGTTTTTT
TRBV6-1	TRBD2	TRBJ2-2	NA	CASSEWREGNTGELFF	TGTGCCAGCAGTGAATGGCGGGAGGGAAACACCGGGGAGCTGTTTTTT
TRBV5-4	NA	TRBJ1-1	NA	CASSPGGWRTEAFF	TGTGCCAGCAGCCCGGGGGGGTGGCGGACTGAAGCTTTCTTT
TRBV29-1	NA	TRBJ1-1	few	CSVDRMNTEAFF	TGCAGCGTTGACAGGATGAACACTGAAGCTTTCTTT
TRBV3-1/TRBV3-2	NA	TRBJ1-1	NA	CASSPGSGAFF	TGTGCCAGCAGCCCGGGATCGGGGGCTTTCTTT
TRBV5-1	NA	TRBJ1-1	NA	CASSLDAGNTEAFF	TGCGCCAGCAGCTTGGACGCAGGGAACACTGAAGCTTTCTTT
TRBV10-3	TRBD2	TRBJ2-3	NA	CAISKSGTSGLSTDTQYF	TGTGCCATCAGTAAGAGCGGGACTAGCGGGTTGAGCACAGATACGCAGTATTTT
TRBV7-3	NA	TRBJ1-2	NA	CASSSTFGREGYTF	TGTGCCAGCAGCTCCACCTTCGGCAGGGAAGGCTACACCTTC
TRBV27	NA	TRBJ1-3	NA	CASSPRGGSGNTIYF	TGTGCCAGCAGTCCTCGGGGAGGGTCTGGAAACACCATATATTTT
TRBV19	NA	TRBJ2-2	NA	CASSKQNTGELFF	TGTGCCAGTAGTAAACAGAACACCGGGGAGCTGTTTTTT
TRBV18	NA	TRBJ1-1	NA	CASSPLAATEAFF	TGTGCCAGCTCACCCCTAGCGGCCACTGAAGCTTTCTTT
TRBV2	TRBD1	TRBJ1-1	NA	CASRPTGFTEAFF	TGTGCCAGCCGGCCGACAGGGTTCACTGAAGCTTTCTTT
TRBV5-1	TRBD1	TRBJ2-4	NA	CASSEPGQGQNIQYF	TGCGCCAGCAGCGAACCCGGACAGGGACAAAACATTCAGTACTTC
TRBV19	NA	TRBJ1-1	NA	CASREDRSNTEAFF	TGTGCCAGTAGAGAGGACAGATCGAACACTGAAGCTTTCTTT
TRBV6-5	TRBD1	TRBJ2-1	once	CASSYTGQGAKQFF	TGTGCCAGCAGCTACACCGGACAGGGGGCCAAGCAGTTCTTC
TRBV7-3	NA	TRBJ2-1	NA	CASSNSPGTVQFF	TGTGCCAGCAGCAATTCGCCCGGGACTGTCCAGTTCTTC
TRBV15	NA	TRBJ1-6	NA	CATSSFRQNSPLHF	TGTGCCACCAGCAGCTTCCGACAGAATTCACCCCTCCACTTT
TRBV4-1	NA	TRBJ2-1	NA	CASSQRSGKGTNEQFF	TGCGCCAGCAGCCAGCGGTCCGGGAAAGGTACCAATGAGCAGTTCTTC
TRBV14	NA	TRBJ2-1	NA	CASSPRYHGGDEQFF	TGTGCCAGCAGCCCGCGATACCACGGAGGGGATGAGCAGTTCTTC
TRBV2	TRBD1	TRBJ2-7	NA	CASNKDRGNYEQYF	TGTGCCAGTAATAAAGACAGGGGAAATTACGAGCAGTACTTC
TRBV7-2	TRBD1	TRBJ1-1	NA	CASSTDRVTEAFF	TGTGCCAGCAGCACAGACAGGGTTACTGAAGCTTTCTTT
TRBV5-5	NA	TRBJ1-5	NA	CASSLPGNQPQHF	TGTGCCAGCAGCTTGCCGGGGAATCAGCCCCAGCATTTT
TRBV6-6	TRBD1	TRBJ2-7	many	CASSYSGQGLSEQYF	TGTGCCAGCAGTTACTCAGGACAGGGATTAAGCGAGCAGTACTTC